This T cell receptor (beta chain) appears in the sequencing data of a study of blood T cell repertoires in COVID-19. Looking at the study overall: The cDNA or gDNA used as material had been derived from T cells, B-cell-depleted T cells, or PBMCs.

This CDR3 contains 13 residues. V was pared by 2 bases and J by 2 bases, with 7 bases between. CDR1 is MDHEN, CDR2 SYDVKM, per germline. Participants were placed into cohorts based on the clinical history they reported. Source study methods: Quantification of nucleated cells was approximated via reference gene primer amplification. Repertoires were generated with immunoSEQ multiplex PCR, while TCRdb's copy carries only in-frame clones and drops some. D and trimming were read from the DNA, whereas the V and J calls and clone size are those reported in that table. The sample lists about 430,000 clones, approximately 92% occurring once.

The specimen sequenced was PBMCs or T cells enriched from blood (not recorded which). This sequence originates from a man aged 30 to 45 who had recovered from COVID-19. The J gene is TRBJ2-7, the V gene TRBV28; D may be TRBD1 (6 bases). The CDR3 loop reads CASSLGGPYEQYF. Here the CDR3 DNA reads TGTGCCAGCAGTTTAGGGGGCCCCTACGAGCAGTACTTC. The entire variable domain, with the rest obtained from reference TRBV28 and TRBJ2-7, is as follows: DVKVTQSSRYLVKRTGEKVFLECVQDMDHENMFWYRQDPGLGLRLIYFSYDVKMKEKGDIPEGYSVSREKKERFSLILESASTNQTSMYLCASSLGGPYEQYFGPGTRLTVT.